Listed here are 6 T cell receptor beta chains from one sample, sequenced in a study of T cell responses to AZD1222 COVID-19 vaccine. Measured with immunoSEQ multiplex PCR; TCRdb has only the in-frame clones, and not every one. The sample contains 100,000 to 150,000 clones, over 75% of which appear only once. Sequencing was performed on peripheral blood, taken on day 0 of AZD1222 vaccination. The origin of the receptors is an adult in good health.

CDR3 nucleotide sequence: TGTGCCAGCAGCCCGTTACAGGGAGGGGCATATGGCTACACCTTC. Amino acids: CASSPLQGGAYGYTF. This chain joins TRBV11-3 and TRBJ1-2, with a tentative D call TRBD1 (6 bases). V was shortened by 5 bases and J by 5 bases, with 18 bases between the two germline ends. The CDR3 totals 15 residues. Germline V gene sequence: CDR1 SGHNT, CDR2 YENEEA.

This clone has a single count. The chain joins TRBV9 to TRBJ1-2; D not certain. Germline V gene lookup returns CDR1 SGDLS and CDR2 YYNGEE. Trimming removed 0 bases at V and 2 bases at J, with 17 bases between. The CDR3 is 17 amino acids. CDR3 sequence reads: CASSVGDLPPLNYGYTF. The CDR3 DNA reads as TGTGCCAGCAGCGTAGGCGACCTTCCCCCTCTAAACTATGGCTACACCTTC.

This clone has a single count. The chain's CDR3 is CASSHLGGGESSREQYF. The CDR3 DNA reads TGCGCCAGCAGCCACCTAGGTGGGGGGGAATCCTCCCGGGAGCAGTACTTC. The rearrangement uses TRBV4-1 and TRBJ2-7; 7 nucleotides match TRBD2. The trim removed 3 bases at V and 7 bases at J, leaving 18 bases unmatched. CDR1 and CDR2 (germline): MGHRA, YSYEKL. This CDR3 spans 17 amino acids.

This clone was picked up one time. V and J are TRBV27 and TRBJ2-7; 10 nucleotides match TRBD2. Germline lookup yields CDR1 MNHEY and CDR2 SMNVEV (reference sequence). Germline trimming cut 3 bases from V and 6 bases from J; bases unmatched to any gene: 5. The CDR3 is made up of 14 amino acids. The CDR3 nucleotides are TGTGCCAGCAGTTTGGCTAGCGGGGGAACCGAGCAGTACTTC. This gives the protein CASSLASGGTEQYF.

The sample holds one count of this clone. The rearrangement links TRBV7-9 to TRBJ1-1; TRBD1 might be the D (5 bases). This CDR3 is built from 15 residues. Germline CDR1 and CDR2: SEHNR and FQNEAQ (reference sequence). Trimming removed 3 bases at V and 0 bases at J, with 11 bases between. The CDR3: CASSFLLDMNTEAFF. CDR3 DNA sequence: TGTGCCAGCAGCTTCCTTTTGGACATGAACACTGAAGCTTTCTTT.

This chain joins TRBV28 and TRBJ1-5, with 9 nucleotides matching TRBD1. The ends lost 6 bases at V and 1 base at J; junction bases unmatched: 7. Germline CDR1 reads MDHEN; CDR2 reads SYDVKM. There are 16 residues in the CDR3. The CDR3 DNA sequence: TGTGCCAGCAGCCTCTTGGGACAGGGCAGCAATCAGCCCCAGCATTTT. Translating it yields CASSLLGQGSNQPQHF. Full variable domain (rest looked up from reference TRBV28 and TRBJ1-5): DVKVTQSSRYLVKRTGEKVFLECVQDMDHENMFWYRQDPGLGLRLIYFSYDVKMKEKGDIPEGYSVSREKKERFSLILESASTNQTSMYLCASSLLGQGSNQPQHFGDGTRLSIL.